Described below is a single T cell receptor beta chain sequence and its context. The antigen remains unidentified. These data come from a study of cytomegalovirus exposure and HLA in healthy donors. Study summary: Approximately 190 million T cells yielded some 120 million unique TCR beta sequences in earlier analysis.

Germline CDR1 is KGHSH and CDR2 is LQKENI. The junction had 8 bases not matched to a gene; V was cut back by 2 bases and J by 3 bases. The CDR3 contains 16 residues. The primer mix had 60 Vbeta and 13 Jbeta primers. Only in-frame clones appear in the TCRdb table, and some are missing; sequencing was by immunoSEQ multiplex PCR. In all, the sample yields about 77,000 clones. Study outcomes and limitations: Later genetic work tied a missense DCLRE1C variant to beta-chain V and J trimming.

Sampled while nominally healthy, donors likely had unrecorded immune exposures. The V gene is TRBV18, the J gene TRBJ2-7; 9 bases line up with TRBD1. What was sequenced was PBMCs. The sequence came from a man aged 45 to 65 in good health and CMV-seropositive. CDR3 coding DNA: TGTGCCAGCTCACCATCTATTCCGGGACAGGGCTACGAGCAGTACTTC. Protein: CASSPSIPGQGYEQYF.